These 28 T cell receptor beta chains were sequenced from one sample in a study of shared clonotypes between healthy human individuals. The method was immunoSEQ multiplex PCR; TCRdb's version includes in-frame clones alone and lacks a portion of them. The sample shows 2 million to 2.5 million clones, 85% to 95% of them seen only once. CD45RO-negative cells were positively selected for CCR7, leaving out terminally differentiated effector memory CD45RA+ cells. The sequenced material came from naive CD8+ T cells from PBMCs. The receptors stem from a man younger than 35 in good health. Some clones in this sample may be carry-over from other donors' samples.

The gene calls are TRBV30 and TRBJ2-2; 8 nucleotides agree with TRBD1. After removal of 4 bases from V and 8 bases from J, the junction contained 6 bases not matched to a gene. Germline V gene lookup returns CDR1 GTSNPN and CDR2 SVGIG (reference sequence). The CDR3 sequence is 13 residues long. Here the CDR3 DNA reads TGTGCCTGGACCCAGGGGGCCCCTGGGGAGCTGTTTTTT. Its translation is CAWTQGAPGELFF.

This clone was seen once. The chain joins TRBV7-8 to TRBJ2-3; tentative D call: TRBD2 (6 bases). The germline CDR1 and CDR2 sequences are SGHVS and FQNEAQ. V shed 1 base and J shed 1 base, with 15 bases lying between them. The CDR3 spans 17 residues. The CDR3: CASSLEVGRTGTDTQYF. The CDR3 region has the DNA TGTGCCAGCAGCTTAGAGGTGGGGAGGACGGGCACAGATACGCAGTATTTT.

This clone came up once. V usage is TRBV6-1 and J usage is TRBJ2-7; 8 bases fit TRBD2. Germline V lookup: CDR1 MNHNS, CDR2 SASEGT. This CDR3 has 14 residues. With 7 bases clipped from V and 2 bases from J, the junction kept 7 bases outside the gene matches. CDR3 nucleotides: TGTGCCAGCAACCGCGGGAGGATTCCCTACGAGCAGTACTTC. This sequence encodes CASNRGRIPYEQYF.

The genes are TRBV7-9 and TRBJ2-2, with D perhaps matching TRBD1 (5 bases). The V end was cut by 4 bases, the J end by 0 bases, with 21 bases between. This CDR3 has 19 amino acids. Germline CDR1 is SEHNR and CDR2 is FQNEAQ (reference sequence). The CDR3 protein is CASSSAVDLVGANTGELFF. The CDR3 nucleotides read TGTGCCAGCAGCTCCGCCGTCGACCTAGTAGGGGCGAACACCGGGGAGCTGTTTTTT.

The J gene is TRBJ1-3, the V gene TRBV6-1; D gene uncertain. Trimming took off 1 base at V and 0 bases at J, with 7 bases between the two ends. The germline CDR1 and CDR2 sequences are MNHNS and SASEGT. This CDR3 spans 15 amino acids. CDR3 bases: TGTGCCAGCAGTGAAGAGGCAGTCTCTGGAAACACCATATATTTT. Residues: CASSEEAVSGNTIYF.

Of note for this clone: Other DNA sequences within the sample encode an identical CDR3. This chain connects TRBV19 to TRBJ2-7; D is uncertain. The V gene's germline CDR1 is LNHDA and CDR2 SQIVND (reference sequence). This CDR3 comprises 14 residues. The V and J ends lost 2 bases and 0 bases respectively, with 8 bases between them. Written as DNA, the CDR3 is TGTGCCAGTAGTATACGGGTTAGCTCCTACGAGCAGTACTTC. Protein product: CASSIRVSSYEQYF.

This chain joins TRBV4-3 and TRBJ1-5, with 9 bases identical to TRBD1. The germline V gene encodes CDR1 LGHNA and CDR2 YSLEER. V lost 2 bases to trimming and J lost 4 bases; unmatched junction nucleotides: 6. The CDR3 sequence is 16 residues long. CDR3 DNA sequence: TGCGCCAGCAGCCAATATCTCGGGACAGGGAATCAGCCCCAGCATTTT. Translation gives CASSQYLGTGNQPQHF.

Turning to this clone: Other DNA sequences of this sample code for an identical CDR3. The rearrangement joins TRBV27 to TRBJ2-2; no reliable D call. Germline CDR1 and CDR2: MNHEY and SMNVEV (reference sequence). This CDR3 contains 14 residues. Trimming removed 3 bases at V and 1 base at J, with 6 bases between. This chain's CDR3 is CASSLGRNTGELFF. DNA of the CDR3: TGTGCCAGCAGTTTGGGTAGGAACACCGGGGAGCTGTTTTTT.

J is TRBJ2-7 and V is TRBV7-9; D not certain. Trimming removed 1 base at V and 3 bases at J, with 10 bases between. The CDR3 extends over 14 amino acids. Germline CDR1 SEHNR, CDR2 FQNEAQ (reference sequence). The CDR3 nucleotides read TGTGCCAGCAGCTTAGGACACCCCTACTACGAGCAGTACTTC. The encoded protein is CASSLGHPYYEQYF. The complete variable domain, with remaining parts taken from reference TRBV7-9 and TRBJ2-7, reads DTGVSQNPRHKITKRGQNVTFRCDPISEHNRLYWYRQTLGQGPEFLTYFQNEAQLEKSRLLSDRFSAERPKGSFSTLEIQRTEQGDSAMYLCASSLGHPYYEQYFGPGTRLTVT.

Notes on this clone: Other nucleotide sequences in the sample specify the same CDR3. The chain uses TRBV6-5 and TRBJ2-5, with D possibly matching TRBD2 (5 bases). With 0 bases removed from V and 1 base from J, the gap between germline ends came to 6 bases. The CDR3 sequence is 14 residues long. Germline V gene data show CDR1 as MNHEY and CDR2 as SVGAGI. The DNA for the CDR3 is TGTGCCAGCAGTTACTCAAGCGGCCAAGAGACCCAGTACTTC. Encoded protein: CASSYSSGQETQYF.

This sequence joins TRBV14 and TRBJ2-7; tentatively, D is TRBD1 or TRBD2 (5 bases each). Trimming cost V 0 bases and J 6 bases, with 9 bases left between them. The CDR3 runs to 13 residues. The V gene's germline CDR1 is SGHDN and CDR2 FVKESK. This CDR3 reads CASSQDQRGEQYF. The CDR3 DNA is TGTGCCAGCAGCCAAGATCAGAGGGGCGAGCAGTACTTC.

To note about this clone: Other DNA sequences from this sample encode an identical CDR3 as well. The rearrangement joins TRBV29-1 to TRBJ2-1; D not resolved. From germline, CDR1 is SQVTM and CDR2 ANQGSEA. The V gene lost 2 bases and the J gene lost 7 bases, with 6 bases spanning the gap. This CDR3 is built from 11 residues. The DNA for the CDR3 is TGCAGCGTTGAAAAGGGAAATGAGCAGTTCTTC. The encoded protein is CSVEKGNEQFF.

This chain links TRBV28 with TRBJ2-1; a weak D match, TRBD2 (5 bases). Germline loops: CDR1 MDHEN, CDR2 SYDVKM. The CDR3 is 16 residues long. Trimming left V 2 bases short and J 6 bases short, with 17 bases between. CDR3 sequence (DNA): TGTGCCAGCAGTTTAATACCTGAGGGTTATGGCAATGAGCAGTTCTTC. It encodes CASSLIPEGYGNEQFF.

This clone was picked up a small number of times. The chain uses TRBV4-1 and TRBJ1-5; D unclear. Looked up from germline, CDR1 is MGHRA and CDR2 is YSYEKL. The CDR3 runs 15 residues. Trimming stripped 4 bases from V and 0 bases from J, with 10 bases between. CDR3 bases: TGCGCCAGCAGCCGCTCAGTGGGTAGCAATCAGCCCCAGCATTTT. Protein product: CASSRSVGSNQPQHF.

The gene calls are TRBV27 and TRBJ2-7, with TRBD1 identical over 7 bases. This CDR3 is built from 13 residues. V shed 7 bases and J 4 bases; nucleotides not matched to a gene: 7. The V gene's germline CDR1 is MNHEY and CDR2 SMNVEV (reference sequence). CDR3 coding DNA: TGTGCCAGCAAACGTGACAGGGAATACGAGCAGTACTTC. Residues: CASKRDREYEQYF.

In DNA form, the CDR3 reads TGTGCCAGCAGCCCCGCGACTAGCCACGCAGATACGCAGTATTTT. Protein product: CASSPATSHADTQYF. V usage is TRBV11-2 and J usage is TRBJ2-3; 7 bases match TRBD2. Per the germline V gene, CDR1 is SGHAT and CDR2 is FQNNGV. This CDR3 spans 15 amino acids. Losses at the gene ends were 5 bases for V and 4 bases for J; bases not matched to a gene: 9.

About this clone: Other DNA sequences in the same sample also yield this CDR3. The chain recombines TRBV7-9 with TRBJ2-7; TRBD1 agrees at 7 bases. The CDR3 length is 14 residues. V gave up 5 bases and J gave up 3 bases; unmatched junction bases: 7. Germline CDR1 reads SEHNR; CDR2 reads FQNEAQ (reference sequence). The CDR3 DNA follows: TGTGCCAGCAGCGGACCGGGACAGAGCTACGAGCAGTACTTC. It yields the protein CASSGPGQSYEQYF.

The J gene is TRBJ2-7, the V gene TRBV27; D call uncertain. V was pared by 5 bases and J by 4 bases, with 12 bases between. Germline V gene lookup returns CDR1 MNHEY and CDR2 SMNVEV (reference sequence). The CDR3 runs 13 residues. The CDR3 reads CASSPPRPYEQYF. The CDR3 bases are TGTGCCAGCAGTCCCCCTAGACCGTACGAGCAGTACTTC.

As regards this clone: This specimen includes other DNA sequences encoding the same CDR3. The CDR3 coding sequence is TGCAGCGTTTTGACTTACGAGCAGTACTTC. Amino acids: CSVLTYEQYF. The V gene is TRBV29-1, the J gene TRBJ2-7, with D unclear. The CDR3 has 10 residues. Trimming cost V 5 bases and J 4 bases, with 6 bases left between them. CDR1 is SQVTM, CDR2 ANQGSEA, per germline.

The CDR3 sequence is CSVEGRQDARSFF. In nucleotides, the CDR3 is TGCAGCGTTGAGGGGAGACAGGATGCAAGGTCTTTCTTT. The chain employs TRBV29-1 and TRBJ1-1; weak D call: TRBD1 (6 bases). Deletions cut 3 bases from V and 12 bases from J, with 20 bases between. The germline V gene has CDR1 SQVTM and CDR2 ANQGSEA. The CDR3 consists of 13 residues.

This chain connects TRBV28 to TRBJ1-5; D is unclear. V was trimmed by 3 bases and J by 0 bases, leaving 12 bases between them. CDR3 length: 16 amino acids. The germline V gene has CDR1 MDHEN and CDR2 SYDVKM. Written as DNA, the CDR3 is TGTGCCAGCAGTTTCTCCCAATCAGATAGCAATCAGCCCCAGCATTTT. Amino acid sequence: CASSFSQSDSNQPQHF.

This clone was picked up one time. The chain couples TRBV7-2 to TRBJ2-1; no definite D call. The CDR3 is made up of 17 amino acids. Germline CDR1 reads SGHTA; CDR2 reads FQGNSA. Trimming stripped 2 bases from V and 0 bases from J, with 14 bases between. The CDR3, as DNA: TGTGCCAGCAGCTTAAAACCCGCTGGCAGCTCCTACAATGAGCAGTTCTTC. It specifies CASSLKPAGSSYNEQFF.

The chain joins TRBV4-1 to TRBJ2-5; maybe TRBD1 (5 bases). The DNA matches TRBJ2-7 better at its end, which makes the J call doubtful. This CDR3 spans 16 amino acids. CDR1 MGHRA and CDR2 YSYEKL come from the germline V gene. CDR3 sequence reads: CASSPVVGAPLYEQYF. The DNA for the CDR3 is TGCGCCAGCAGTCCCGTGGTAGGGGCCCCACTCTACGAGCAGTACTTC.

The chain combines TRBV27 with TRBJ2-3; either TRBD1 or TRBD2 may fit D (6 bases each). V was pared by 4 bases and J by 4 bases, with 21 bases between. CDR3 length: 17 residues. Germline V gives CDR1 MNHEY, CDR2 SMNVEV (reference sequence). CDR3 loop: CASSSLGGIARSDTQYF. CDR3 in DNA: TGTGCCAGCAGTTCCCTAGGGGGGATAGCGAGATCAGATACGCAGTATTTT.

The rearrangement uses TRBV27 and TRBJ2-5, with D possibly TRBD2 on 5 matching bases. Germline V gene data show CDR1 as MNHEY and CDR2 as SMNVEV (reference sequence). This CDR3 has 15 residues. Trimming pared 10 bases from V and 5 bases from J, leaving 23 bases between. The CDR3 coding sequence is TGTGCCACCTCAACCCTCCGGGGAGACGGGGAGACCCAGTACTTC. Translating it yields CATSTLRGDGETQYF.

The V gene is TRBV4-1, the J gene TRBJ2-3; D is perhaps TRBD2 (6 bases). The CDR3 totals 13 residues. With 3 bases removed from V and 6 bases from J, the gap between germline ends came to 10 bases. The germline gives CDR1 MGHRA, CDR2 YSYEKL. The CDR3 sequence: CASSQGGRDTQYF. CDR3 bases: TGCGCCAGCAGCCAGGGGGGAAGGGATACGCAGTATTTT.

The CDR3 region has the DNA TGCGCCAGCAGCCCAAATGCGGGCGGACTCTACGAGCAGTACTTC. This encodes CASSPNAGGLYEQYF. This chain uses TRBV4-3 with TRBJ2-7; TRBD2 might be the D (5 bases). There are 15 residues in the CDR3. Germline CDR1 LGHNA, CDR2 YSLEER. Deletions cut 4 bases from V and 3 bases from J, with 16 bases between.

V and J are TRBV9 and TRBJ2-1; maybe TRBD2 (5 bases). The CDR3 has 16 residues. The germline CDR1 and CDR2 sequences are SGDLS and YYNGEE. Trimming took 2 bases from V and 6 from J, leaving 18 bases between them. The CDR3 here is CASSVSWEFSRNEQFF. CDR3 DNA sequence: TGTGCCAGCAGCGTGTCTTGGGAGTTTAGTCGCAATGAGCAGTTCTTC.